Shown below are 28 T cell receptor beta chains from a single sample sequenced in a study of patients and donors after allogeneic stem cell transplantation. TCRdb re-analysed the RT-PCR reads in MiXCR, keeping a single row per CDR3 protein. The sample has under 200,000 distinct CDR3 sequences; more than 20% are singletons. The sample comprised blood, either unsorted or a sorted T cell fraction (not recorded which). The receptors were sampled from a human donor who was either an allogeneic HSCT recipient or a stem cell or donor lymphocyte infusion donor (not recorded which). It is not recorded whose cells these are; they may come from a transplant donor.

In DNA form, the CDR3 reads TGTGCCAGCAGCTCCTTAGCGGGGGGGATCTACGAGCAGTACTTC. It yields the protein CASSSLAGGIYEQYF. This chain joins TRBV7-9 and TRBJ2-7; 11 bases map to TRBD2. Germline-derived CDR1 and CDR2 are SEHNR and FQNEAQ (reference sequence). The V gene end was trimmed by 4 bases and the J gene end by 3 bases; junction bases not matched to a gene: 5. The CDR3 totals 15 residues. Full variable domain (missing parts from reference TRBV7-9 and TRBJ2-7): DTGVSQNPRHKITKRGQNVTFRCDPISEHNRLYWYRQTLGQGPEFLTYFQNEAQLEKSRLLSDRFSAERPKGSFSTLEIQRTEQGDSAMYLCASSSLAGGIYEQYFGPGTRLTVT.

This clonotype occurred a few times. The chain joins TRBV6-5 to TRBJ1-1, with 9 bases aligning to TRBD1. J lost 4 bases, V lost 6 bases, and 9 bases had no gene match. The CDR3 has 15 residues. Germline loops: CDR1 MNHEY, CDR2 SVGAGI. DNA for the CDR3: TGTGCCAGCAGCTTAGCGACAGGGGGGACCACTGAAGCTTTCTTT. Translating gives CASSLATGGTTEAFF.

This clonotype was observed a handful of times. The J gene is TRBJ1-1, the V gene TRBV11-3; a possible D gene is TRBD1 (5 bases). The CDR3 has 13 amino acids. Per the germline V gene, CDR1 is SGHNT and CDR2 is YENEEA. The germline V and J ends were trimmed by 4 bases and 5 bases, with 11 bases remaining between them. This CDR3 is CASSSLGATEAFF. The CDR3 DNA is TGTGCCAGCAGCTCACTCGGGGCTACTGAAGCTTTCTTT.

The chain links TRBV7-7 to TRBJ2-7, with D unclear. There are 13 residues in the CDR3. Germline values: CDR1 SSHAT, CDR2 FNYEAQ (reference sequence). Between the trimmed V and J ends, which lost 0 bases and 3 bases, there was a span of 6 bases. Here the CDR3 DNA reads TGTGCCAGCAGCTTAGCGGTGAACTACGAGCAGTACTTC. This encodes CASSLAVNYEQYF.

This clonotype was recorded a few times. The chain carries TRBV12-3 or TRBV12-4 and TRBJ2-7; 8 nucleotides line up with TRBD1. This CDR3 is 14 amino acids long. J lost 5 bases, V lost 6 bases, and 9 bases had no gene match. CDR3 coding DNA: TGTGCCAGCAGCTCGGACAGGGCCGGGAACGAGCAGTACTTC. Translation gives CASSSDRAGNEQYF.

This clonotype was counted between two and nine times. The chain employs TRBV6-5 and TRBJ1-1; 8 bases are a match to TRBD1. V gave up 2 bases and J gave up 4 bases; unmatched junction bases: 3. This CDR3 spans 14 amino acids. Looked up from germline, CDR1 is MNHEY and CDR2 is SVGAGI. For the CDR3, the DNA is TGTGCCAGCAGTTACCGAACAGGGGGCACTGAAGCTTTCTTT. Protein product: CASSYRTGGTEAFF.

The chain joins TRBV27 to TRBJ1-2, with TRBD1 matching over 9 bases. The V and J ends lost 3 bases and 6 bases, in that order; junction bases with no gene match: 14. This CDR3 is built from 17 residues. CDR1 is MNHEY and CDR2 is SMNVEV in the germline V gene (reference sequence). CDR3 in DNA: TGTGCCAGCAGTTTCACCCTTCAACAGGGGGCTCTCGATGGCTACACCTTC. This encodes CASSFTLQQGALDGYTF.

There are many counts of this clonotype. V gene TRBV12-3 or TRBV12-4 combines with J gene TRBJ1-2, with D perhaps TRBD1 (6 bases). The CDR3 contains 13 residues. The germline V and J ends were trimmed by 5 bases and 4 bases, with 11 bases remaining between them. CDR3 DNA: TGTGCCAGCAGTCTGACAGGCGGCTATGGCTACACCTTC. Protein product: CASSLTGGYGYTF.

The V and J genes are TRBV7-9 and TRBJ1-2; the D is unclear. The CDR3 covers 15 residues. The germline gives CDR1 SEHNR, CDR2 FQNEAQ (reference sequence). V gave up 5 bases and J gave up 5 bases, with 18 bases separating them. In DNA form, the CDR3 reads TGTGCCAGCAGCGCTCGCGGAGCCTATTCTTATGGCTACACCTTC. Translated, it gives CASSARGAYSYGYTF.

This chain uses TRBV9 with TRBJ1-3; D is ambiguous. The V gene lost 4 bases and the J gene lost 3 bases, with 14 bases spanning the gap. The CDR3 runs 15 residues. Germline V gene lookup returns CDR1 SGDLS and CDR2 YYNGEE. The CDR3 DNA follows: TGTGCCAGCAGCCCTTTAACGACAAGTGGAAACACCATATATTTT. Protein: CASSPLTTSGNTIYF.

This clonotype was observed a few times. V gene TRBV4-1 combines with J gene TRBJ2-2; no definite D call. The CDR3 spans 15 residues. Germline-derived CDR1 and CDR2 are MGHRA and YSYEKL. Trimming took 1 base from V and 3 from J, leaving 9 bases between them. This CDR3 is CASSQVGSHTGELFF. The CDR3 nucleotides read TGCGCCAGCAGCCAAGTGGGGTCGCACACCGGGGAGCTGTTTTTT.

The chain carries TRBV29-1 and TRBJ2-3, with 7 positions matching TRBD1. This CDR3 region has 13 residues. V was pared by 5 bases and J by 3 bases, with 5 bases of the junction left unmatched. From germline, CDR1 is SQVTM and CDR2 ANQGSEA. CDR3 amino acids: CSVMTGSTDTQYF. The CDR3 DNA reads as TGCAGCGTTATGACAGGGTCAACAGATACGCAGTATTTT.

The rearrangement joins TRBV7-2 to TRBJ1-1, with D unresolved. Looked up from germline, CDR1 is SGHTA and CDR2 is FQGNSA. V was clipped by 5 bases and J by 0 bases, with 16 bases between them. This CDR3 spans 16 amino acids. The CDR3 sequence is CASSPMSTPMNTEAFF. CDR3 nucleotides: TGTGCCAGCAGCCCAATGAGTACACCAATGAACACTGAAGCTTTCTTT.

CDR3: CASSNLGVSNQPQHF. The CDR3 bases are TGTGCCAGCAGCAACCTGGGGGTTAGCAATCAGCCCCAGCATTTT. The rearrangement uses TRBV12-3 or TRBV12-4 and TRBJ1-5; a possible D gene is TRBD1 (5 bases). This CDR3 is 15 amino acids long. V was shortened by 6 bases and J by 0 bases, with 12 bases between the two germline ends.

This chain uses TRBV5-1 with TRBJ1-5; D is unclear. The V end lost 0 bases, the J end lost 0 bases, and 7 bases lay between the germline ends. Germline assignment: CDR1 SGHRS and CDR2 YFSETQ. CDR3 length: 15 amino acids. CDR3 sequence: CASSLAGVSNQPQHF. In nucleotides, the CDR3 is TGCGCCAGCAGCTTGGCCGGAGTTAGCAATCAGCCCCAGCATTTT.

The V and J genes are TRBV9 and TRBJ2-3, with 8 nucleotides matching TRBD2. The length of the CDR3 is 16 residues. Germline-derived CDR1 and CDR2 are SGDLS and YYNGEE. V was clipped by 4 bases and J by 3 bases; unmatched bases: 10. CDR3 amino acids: CASSPRLAIFTDTQYF. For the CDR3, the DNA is TGTGCCAGCAGCCCAAGACTAGCGATCTTTACAGATACGCAGTATTTT.

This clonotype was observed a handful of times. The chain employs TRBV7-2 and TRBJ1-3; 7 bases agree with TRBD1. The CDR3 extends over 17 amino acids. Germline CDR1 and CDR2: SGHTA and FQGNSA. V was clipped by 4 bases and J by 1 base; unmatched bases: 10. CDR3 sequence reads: CASSSPFRGESGNTIYF. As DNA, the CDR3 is TGTGCCAGCAGCTCCCCTTTCAGGGGGGAGTCTGGAAACACCATATATTTT.

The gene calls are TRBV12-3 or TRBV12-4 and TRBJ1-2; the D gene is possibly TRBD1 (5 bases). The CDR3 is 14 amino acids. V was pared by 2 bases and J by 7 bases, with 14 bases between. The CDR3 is CASSLPGPRSGYTF. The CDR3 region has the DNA TGTGCCAGCAGTTTACCGGGACCTAGGAGTGGCTACACCTTC.

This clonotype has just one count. The CDR3 here is CASSERTGPMADTQYF. The CDR3 DNA follows: TGTGCCAGCAGTGAACGGACAGGCCCCATGGCAGATACGCAGTATTTT. This chain uses TRBV25-1 with TRBJ2-3, with 7 bases fitting TRBD1. There are 16 residues in the CDR3. Germline V gives CDR1 MGHDK, CDR2 SYGVNS. The trim removed 2 bases at V and 4 bases at J, leaving 9 bases unmatched.

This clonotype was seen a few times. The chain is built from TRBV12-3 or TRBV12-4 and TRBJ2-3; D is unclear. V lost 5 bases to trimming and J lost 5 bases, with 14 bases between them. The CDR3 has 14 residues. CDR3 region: CASSMGTPRDTQYF. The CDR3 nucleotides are TGTGCCAGCAGTATGGGAACCCCCCGAGATACGCAGTATTTT.

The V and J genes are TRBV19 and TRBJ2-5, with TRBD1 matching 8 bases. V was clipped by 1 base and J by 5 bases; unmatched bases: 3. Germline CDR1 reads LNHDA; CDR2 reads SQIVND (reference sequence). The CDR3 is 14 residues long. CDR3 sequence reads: CASSIARTGETQYF. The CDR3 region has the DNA TGTGCCAGTAGTATAGCTCGGACAGGGGAGACCCAGTACTTC. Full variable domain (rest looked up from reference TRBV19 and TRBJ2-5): DGGITQSPKYLFRKEGQNVTLSCEQNLNHDAMYWYRQDPGQGLRLIYYSQIVNDFQKGDIAEGYSVSREKKESFPLTVTSAQKNPTAFYLCASSIARTGETQYFGPGTRLLVL.

CDR3 DNA sequence: TGTGCCAGCAGCCGGTCGGGGGATTCCGGGGAGCTGTTTTTT. Amino acid sequence: CASSRSGDSGELFF. The V gene is TRBV12-3 or TRBV12-4, the J gene TRBJ2-2, with D perhaps matching TRBD2 (6 bases). Trimming removed 6 bases at V and 6 bases at J, with 14 bases between. This CDR3 comprises 14 residues.

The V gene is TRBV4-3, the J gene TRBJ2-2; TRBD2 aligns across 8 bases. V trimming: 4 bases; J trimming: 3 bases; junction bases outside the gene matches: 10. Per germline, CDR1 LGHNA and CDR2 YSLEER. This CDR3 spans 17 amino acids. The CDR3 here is CASSPEGSGAYTGELFF. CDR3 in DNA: TGCGCCAGCAGCCCAGAGGGTAGCGGGGCGTACACCGGGGAGCTGTTTTTT.

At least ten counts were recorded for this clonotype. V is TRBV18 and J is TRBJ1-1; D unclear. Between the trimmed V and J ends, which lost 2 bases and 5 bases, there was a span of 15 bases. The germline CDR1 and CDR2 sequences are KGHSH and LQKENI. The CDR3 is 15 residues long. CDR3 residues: CASSPGVATRTEAFF. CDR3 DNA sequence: TGTGCCAGCTCACCAGGAGTCGCTACTCGGACTGAAGCTTTCTTT. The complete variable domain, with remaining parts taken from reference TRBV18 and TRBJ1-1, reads NAGVMQNPRHLVRRRGQEARLRCSPMKGHSHVYWYRQLPEEGLKFMVYLQKENIIDESGMPKERFSAEFPKEGPSILRIQQVVRGDSAAYFCASSPGVATRTEAFFGQGTRLTVV.

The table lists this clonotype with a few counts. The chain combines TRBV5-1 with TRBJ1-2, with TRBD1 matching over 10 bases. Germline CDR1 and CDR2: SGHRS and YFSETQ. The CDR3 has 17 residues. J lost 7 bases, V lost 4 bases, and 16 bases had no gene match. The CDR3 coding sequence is TGCGCCAGCAGCATCACCGGGACAGGGGCGTTTGTAAGTGGCTACACCTTC. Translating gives CASSITGTGAFVSGYTF.

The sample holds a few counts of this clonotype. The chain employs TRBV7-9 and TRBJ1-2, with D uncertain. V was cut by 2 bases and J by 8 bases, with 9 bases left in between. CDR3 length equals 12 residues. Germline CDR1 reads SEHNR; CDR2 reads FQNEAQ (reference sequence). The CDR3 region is CASSLTAGGYTF. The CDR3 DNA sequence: TGTGCCAGCAGCTTAACCGCGGGCGGCTACACCTTC.

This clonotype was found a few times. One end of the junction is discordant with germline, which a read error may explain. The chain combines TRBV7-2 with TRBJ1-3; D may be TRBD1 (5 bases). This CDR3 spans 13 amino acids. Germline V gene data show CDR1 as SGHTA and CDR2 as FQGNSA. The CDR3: CASSTYLGEGFLF. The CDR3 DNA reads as TGTGCCAGCAGCACATATCTAGGGGAGGGCTTTCTCTTT.

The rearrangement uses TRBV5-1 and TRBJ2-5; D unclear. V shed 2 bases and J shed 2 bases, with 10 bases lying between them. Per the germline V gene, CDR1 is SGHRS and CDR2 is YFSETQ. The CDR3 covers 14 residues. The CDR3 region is CASSFGQKQETQYF. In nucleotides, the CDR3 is TGCGCCAGCAGCTTCGGGCAGAAACAAGAGACCCAGTACTTC.